This passage covers 18 T cell receptor beta chains from one sample sequenced in a study of blood T cell repertoires in COVID-19. The assay was immunoSEQ multiplex PCR, and TCRdb's table has in-frame clones only and misses some. The sample shows roughly 300,000 clones, around 90% of them seen only once. Sequencing was carried out using peripheral blood. The receptors stem from a man between 18 and 29 years old who had recovered from COVID-19.

This clone occurred once. The chain carries TRBV5-1 and TRBJ1-1; no clear D gene. This CDR3 comprises 12 residues. Germline lookup yields CDR1 SGHRS and CDR2 YFSETQ. With 7 bases removed from V and 1 base from J, the gap between germline ends came to 8 bases. The CDR3 spells CASHRENTEAFF. CDR3 bases: TGCGCCAGCCACAGAGAGAACACTGAAGCTTTCTTT.

The genes are TRBV29-1 and TRBJ2-7; a weak D match, TRBD1 (5 bases). CDR3 length: 13 residues. CDR1 SQVTM and CDR2 ANQGSEA come from the germline V gene. The V gene lost 4 bases and the J gene lost 0 bases, with 10 bases spanning the gap. This chain's CDR3 is CSVALTASYEQYF. The DNA for the CDR3 is TGCAGCGTTGCGTTGACAGCCTCCTACGAGCAGTACTTC.

The V and J genes are TRBV19 and TRBJ1-1, with unresolved D. V lost 4 bases and J lost 0, with 6 bases in between. This CDR3 spans 13 amino acids. Germline lookup yields CDR1 LNHDA and CDR2 SQIVND (reference sequence). The CDR3 spells CASSNTVNTEAFF. In nucleotides, the CDR3 is TGTGCCAGTAGTAATACAGTGAACACTGAAGCTTTCTTT.

The chain has TRBV3-1 (or the pseudogene TRBV3-2) and TRBJ1-2; 7 bases are a match to TRBD1. The trim removed 1 base at V and 4 bases at J, leaving 3 bases unmatched. The germline V gene has CDR1 LGHDT and CDR2 YNNKEL (reference sequence). This CDR3 comprises 14 residues. Written as DNA, the CDR3 is TGTGCCAGCAGCCAAGGCAGGGGGATCTATGGCTACACCTTC. Encoded protein: CASSQGRGIYGYTF.

CDR3 protein: CASSRQSSGANVLTF. CDR3 DNA sequence: TGTGCCAGCAGCCGTCAGTCCTCTGGGGCCAACGTCCTGACTTTC. V usage is TRBV27 and J usage is TRBJ2-6; D is unresolved. The germline CDR1 and CDR2 sequences are MNHEY and SMNVEV (reference sequence). The ends were cut back, 6 bases at V and 0 bases at J, with 9 bases in the middle. This CDR3 has 15 amino acids.

About this clone: Germline is not matched at one junction end, which may reflect a read error. Different DNA sequences within this sample yield the same CDR3. The V and J genes are TRBV7-3 and TRBJ1-2; TRBD1 matches 12 bases. The CDR3 spans 14 residues. The germline CDR1 and CDR2 sequences are SGHTA and FQGTGA. The chain's CDR3 is CASSPGQGADGYTF. The CDR3 DNA reads as TGTGCTAGCAGCCCGGGACAGGGGGCGGATGGCTACACCTTC.

V is TRBV7-9 and J is TRBJ1-1; a weak D match, TRBD1 (5 bases). The germline V gene encodes CDR1 SEHNR and CDR2 FQNEAQ (reference sequence). V was shortened by 0 bases and J by 6 bases, with 14 bases between the two germline ends. This CDR3 is built from 15 residues. CDR3 region: CASSLALRDVAEAFF. CDR3 bases: TGTGCCAGCAGCTTAGCTCTCAGGGATGTGGCTGAAGCTTTCTTT.

About this clone itself: The junction differs from germline at one of its ends, possibly a read error. The chain uses TRBV7-7 and TRBJ2-5; either TRBD1 or TRBD2 may fit D (5 bases each). Germline CDR1 is SSHAT and CDR2 is FNYEAQ (reference sequence). The CDR3 has 15 amino acids. The CDR3 region is CASSLASGRRETQYF. The CDR3 DNA reads as TGTGCTAGCAGCTTAGCGTCAGGGCGGCGGGAGACCCAGTACTTC.

This clone was seen only a few times. The chain combines TRBV4-2 with TRBJ2-7; D possibly corresponds to TRBD1 (6 bases). The CDR3 is 17 residues long. The V and J ends lost 0 bases and 0 bases respectively, with 15 bases between them. Per germline, CDR1 LGHNA and CDR2 YNFKEQ. CDR3 coding DNA: TGTGCCAGCAGCCAAGATTTTGGGGACACTGGCTCCTACGAGCAGTACTTC. This gives the protein CASSQDFGDTGSYEQYF.

The chain is built from TRBV2 and TRBJ1-1; 8 nucleotides match TRBD1. This CDR3 comprises 12 residues. The germline V gene encodes CDR1 SNHLY and CDR2 FYNNEI. V lost 10 bases, J lost 5 bases, and 6 bases stayed unmatched. DNA for the CDR3: TGTGCCACCACCAGGGGGCCAACTGAAGCTTTCTTT. Its translation: CATTRGPTEAFF.

This rearrangement joins TRBV2 to TRBJ2-2; 7 bases are shared with TRBD1. In germline, CDR1 is SNHLY, CDR2 FYNNEI. The CDR3 runs to 15 residues. With 5 bases clipped from V and 5 bases from J, the junction kept 8 bases outside the gene matches. The CDR3 loop is CASSKTGYKTGELFF. CDR3 DNA sequence: TGTGCCAGCAGTAAGACAGGGTACAAGACCGGGGAGCTGTTTTTT.

V is TRBV7-2 and J is TRBJ1-1, with D possibly matching TRBD1 (6 bases). V was clipped by 1 base and J by 1 base, with 10 bases between them. The CDR3 covers 15 residues. Germline V CDR1 and CDR2: SGHTA, FQGNSA. Written as DNA, the CDR3 is TGTGCCAGCAGCTTAGGGTCAGGGGCGAACACTGAAGCTTTCTTT. Amino acids: CASSLGSGANTEAFF.

The chain uses TRBV18 and TRBJ2-7; 13 nucleotides align to TRBD2. The CDR3 covers 15 residues. Trimming took 4 bases from V and 5 from J; bases not matched to a gene: 5. CDR1 KGHSH and CDR2 LQKENI come from the germline V gene. The CDR3 DNA follows: TGTGCCAGCTCACGCCAAACTAGCGGGGGGGACGAGCAGTACTTC. It encodes CASSRQTSGGDEQYF.

This clone occurred once. The rearrangement joins TRBV5-1 to TRBJ2-1, with D maybe TRBD1 (8 bases). Trimming took off 4 bases at V and 4 bases at J, with 18 bases between the two ends. The V gene's germline CDR1 is SGHRS and CDR2 YFSETQ. This CDR3 contains 16 residues. In nucleotides, the CDR3 is TGCGCCAGCAGCCTCTATACAGGGGGGGTTTACAATGAGCAGTTCTTC. The encoded protein is CASSLYTGGVYNEQFF.

This chain joins TRBV5-4 and TRBJ1-2; D is unclear. The CDR3 is made up of 13 amino acids. CDR1 is SGHNT, CDR2 YYREEE, per germline (reference sequence). V was trimmed by 1 base and J by 4 bases, leaving 8 bases between them. The CDR3 DNA is TGTGCCAGCAGCTTGCAATCGGGCTATGGCTACACCTTC. Translation gives CASSLQSGYGYTF.

The gene calls are TRBV29-1 and TRBJ1-2; 7 bases agree with TRBD1. CDR1 and CDR2 from the germline V gene are SQVTM and ANQGSEA. V was clipped by 1 base and J by 4 bases; unmatched bases: 3. The CDR3 consists of 13 residues. The chain's CDR3 is CSVEGQGSYGYTF. The CDR3 region has the DNA TGCAGCGTTGAAGGACAGGGTAGCTATGGCTACACCTTC. Drawing the rest from reference TRBV29-1 and TRBJ1-2, the complete variable domain is SAVISQKPSRDICQRGTSLTIQCQVDSQVTMMFWYRQQPGQSLTLIATANQGSEATYESGFVIDKFPISRPNLTFSTLTVSNMSPEDSSIYLCSVEGQGSYGYTFGSGTRLTVV.

The CDR3 loop is CASSQDWEGLASPLHF. CDR3 nucleotide sequence: TGCGCCAGCAGCCAAGATTGGGAGGGTTTAGCTTCACCCCTCCACTTT. This rearrangement joins TRBV4-1 to TRBJ1-6; D call uncertain. The germline CDR1 and CDR2 sequences are MGHRA and YSYEKL. The CDR3 length is 16 residues. Trimming removed 0 bases at V and 9 bases at J, with 15 bases between.

V usage is TRBV29-1 and J usage is TRBJ1-2; weak D call: TRBD1 (5 bases). The length of the CDR3 is 12 residues. Between the trimmed V and J ends, which lost 5 bases and 0 bases, there was a span of 7 bases. From germline, CDR1 is SQVTM and CDR2 ANQGSEA. This chain's CDR3 is CSVKTANYGYTF. CDR3 DNA sequence: TGCAGCGTTAAGACAGCTAACTATGGCTACACCTTC.